Included here is one TCR beta chain sequence, with context. These data come from a study of PD-1 blockade in classical Hodgkin lymphoma. No patient escaped relapse after autologous stem cell transplantation, and brentuximab vedotin exposure varied. Patients showed best responses of complete response, partial response or progressive disease. The method was immunoSEQ multiplex PCR; TCRdb's version includes in-frame clones alone and lacks a portion of them. The sample carries about 94,000 clones, 89% recorded once. Trimming removed 3 bases from V and 3 bases from J, with 4 bases in between. The germline CDR1 and CDR2 sequences are SGHRS and YFSETQ. The CDR3 loop spans 11 amino acids.

This sequence joins TRBV5-1 and TRBJ2-7; no clear D gene. Sequenced here: peripheral blood mononuclear cells (PBMCs), sampled before the second cycle of nivolumab. The receptor was derived from a human donor with classical Hodgkin lymphoma. This CDR3 reads CASSSGYEQYF. CDR3 coding DNA: TGCGCCAGCAGCTCCGGCTACGAGCAGTACTTC.